Shown below are 15 T cell receptor beta chains from a single sample sequenced in a study of CD8+CD57+ T cells in acquired aplastic anemia. Researchers used genomic DNA as the template to profile TCR beta VDJ and CDR3. TCRdb reprocessed the reads with MiXCR, giving one entry per CDR3 protein. The table lists 270,000 or so distinct CDR3 sequences, roughly 82% of them singletons. Patients selected for sequencing had displayed CD8+CD57+ cell expansion by flow cytometry. The specimen sequenced was sorted CD4+, CD8+, or CD8+CD57+ T cells (not recorded which) from PBMCs. These receptors originate from a human donor with aplastic anemia.

The rearrangement joins TRBV7-9 to TRBJ2-3; D is ambiguous. The better agreement between TRBJ1-5 and the DNA end casts doubt on the J call. The CDR3 totals 14 residues. Germline V gene data show CDR1 as SEHNR and CDR2 as FQNEAQ (reference sequence). As DNA, the CDR3 is TGTGCCAGCAGCTCCGCAGGAGCGCAGGATACGCAGCATTTT. Protein: CASSSAGAQDTQHF.

Of note for this clonotype: At one end the junction does not follow the germline gene, possibly because of a read error. J is TRBJ1-1 and V is TRBV7-7, with D possibly TRBD1 on 5 matching bases. CDR3 length: 15 amino acids. Germline-derived CDR1 and CDR2 are SSHAT and FNYEAQ (reference sequence). The CDR3 DNA sequence: TGTGCTAGCAGCGTGAGTAGCGGGGGGAAGTATGAGCAGTTCTTT. Encoded protein: CASSVSSGGKYEQFF.

As regards this clonotype: A read error may account for a junction end that differs from germline. The genes are TRBV7-3 and TRBJ2-7; possible D gene TRBD2, 6 bases. CDR1 is SGHTA and CDR2 is FQGTGA in the germline V gene. The length of the CDR3 is 15 residues. CDR3 amino acids: CASSQGLGRSGEQYF. CDR3 DNA: TGCGCCAGCAGCCAAGGGTTAGGGAGGTCGGGCGAGCAGTACTTC.

As for this clonotype: At one end the junction does not follow the germline gene, possibly because of a read error. V is TRBV10-3 and J is TRBJ1-1, with 7 bases lining up with TRBD1. The CDR3 sequence is 13 residues long. Germline V gives CDR1 ENHRY, CDR2 SYGVKD. The CDR3 nucleotides are TGTGCCATCACTCCGACAGGGAACGCTGAAGCTTTCTTT. This sequence encodes CAITPTGNAEAFF.

V gene TRBV7-9 combines with J gene TRBJ2-1; TRBD2 might be the D (6 bases). Germline CDR1 and CDR2: SEHNR and FQNEAQ (reference sequence). V was trimmed by 4 bases and J by 10 bases, leaving 20 bases between them. The CDR3 loop spans 15 amino acids. CDR3 sequence reads: CASSWDSGAKNEQFF. CDR3 DNA sequence: TGTGCCAGCAGCTGGGATAGCGGAGCCAAGAACGAGCAGTTCTTC.

The V and J genes are TRBV2 and TRBJ1-3; no clear D gene. V was trimmed by 9 bases and J by 3 bases, leaving 3 bases between them. Per the germline V gene, CDR1 is SNHLY and CDR2 is FYNNEI. The CDR3 is made up of 10 amino acids. The DNA of the CDR3 is TGTGCCAGTATTGGAAACACCATATATTTT. Translated, it gives CASIGNTIYF.

A remark on this clonotype: Compared with germline, one end of the junction differs, possibly owing to a read error. The chain couples TRBV19 to TRBJ1-6; D might be TRBD1 (6 bases). Germline-derived CDR1 and CDR2 are LNHDA and SQIVND (reference sequence). The CDR3 sequence is 16 residues long. The CDR3 protein is CASSLGGGGYNSPLYF. CDR3 bases: TGTGCCAGCAGCTTGGGTGGGGGCGGCTATAATTCACCCCTCTACTTT. Full variable domain (remainder filled in from reference TRBV19 and TRBJ1-6): DGGITQSPKYLFRKEGQNVTLSCEQNLNHDAMYWYRQDPGQGLRLIYYSQIVNDFQKGDIAEGYSVSREKKESFPLTVTSAQKNPTAFYLCASSLGGGGYNSPLYFGNGTRLTVT.

The chain has TRBV7-9 and TRBJ1-1; D may be TRBD1 (6 bases). The germline V and J ends were trimmed by 1 base and 5 bases, with 14 bases remaining between them. From germline, CDR1 is SEHNR and CDR2 FQNEAQ (reference sequence). The CDR3 loop spans 15 amino acids. The CDR3 here is CASSLDRAGDTEAFF. CDR3 sequence (DNA): TGTGCCAGCAGCTTAGATCGGGCAGGGGATACTGAAGCTTTCTTT.

V and J are TRBV7-8 and TRBJ2-5, with 10 bases matching TRBD1. The V gene's germline CDR1 is SGHVS and CDR2 FQNEAQ. V trimming: 8 bases; J trimming: 14 bases; junction bases outside the gene matches: 20. The CDR3 extends over 15 amino acids. The CDR3 coding sequence is TGTGCCAGCGGGGACAGGGGCACAGATAGGCAGTATTTTTACTTC. The encoded protein is CASGDRGTDRQYFYF.

The chain combines TRBV5-1 with TRBJ1-1; the D gene is possibly TRBD1 (5 bases). The CDR3 sequence is 14 residues long. V gave up 4 bases and J gave up 6 bases, with 16 bases separating them. Germline V gives CDR1 SGHRS, CDR2 YFSETQ. The CDR3 sequence is CASSPRRVQPEAFF. As DNA, the CDR3 is TGCGCCAGCAGCCCCCGCAGGGTCCAGCCTGAAGCTTTCTTT.

Note on this clonotype: Its ends do not fully match the called genes, so a read error is possible. The genes are TRBV7-9 and TRBJ1-2; 9 bases are a match to TRBD1. Germline CDR1 and CDR2: SEHNR and FQNEAQ (reference sequence). The CDR3 covers 15 residues. The CDR3, as DNA: TGTGCCGGACAGGGGACTGGGGGCGCCCACTACGGCTACACCTTC. Amino acid sequence: CAGQGTGGAHYGYTF.

The chain links TRBV11-2 to TRBJ1-2; D is undetermined. Germline V gene lookup returns CDR1 SGHAT and CDR2 FQNNGV. The CDR3 loop spans 15 amino acids. The V end lost 8 bases, the J end lost 3 bases, and 19 bases lay between the germline ends. The CDR3 loop is CASHPGMVADYGYTF. In DNA form, the CDR3 reads TGTGCCAGCCATCCCGGCATGGTCGCCGACTATGGCTACACCTTC.

DNA of the CDR3: TGTGCCAGTAGTCCCGATACCGATGTCGCTTTCTTT. Its translation is CASSPDTDVAFF. This chain uses TRBV19 with TRBJ1-1; no clear D. The V gene lost 5 bases and the J gene lost 11 bases, with 15 bases spanning the gap. Germline CDR1 is LNHDA and CDR2 is SQIVND (reference sequence). The CDR3 loop spans 12 amino acids.

This chain uses TRBV6-1 with TRBJ2-7, with 10 nucleotides matching TRBD1. The CDR3 runs to 13 residues. Trimming removed 6 bases from V and 5 bases from J; junction bases left unmatched: 4. Germline CDR1 and CDR2: MNHNS and SASEGT. This CDR3 is CASSGTGVHEQYF. The CDR3 DNA follows: TGTGCCAGCAGCGGGACAGGGGTCCACGAGCAGTACTTC.

Worth noting for this clonotype: Relative to the germline gene, one junction end is altered; a read error may explain this. The chain is built from TRBV15 and TRBJ2-1, with 7 bases that match TRBD2. The CDR3 is 14 amino acids. CDR1 LNHNV and CDR2 YYDKDF come from the germline V gene (reference sequence). The CDR3: CGTSGASEQNDQFF. CDR3 in DNA: TGTGGCACCAGCGGGGCCAGCGAGCAAAACGACCAGTTCTTC.